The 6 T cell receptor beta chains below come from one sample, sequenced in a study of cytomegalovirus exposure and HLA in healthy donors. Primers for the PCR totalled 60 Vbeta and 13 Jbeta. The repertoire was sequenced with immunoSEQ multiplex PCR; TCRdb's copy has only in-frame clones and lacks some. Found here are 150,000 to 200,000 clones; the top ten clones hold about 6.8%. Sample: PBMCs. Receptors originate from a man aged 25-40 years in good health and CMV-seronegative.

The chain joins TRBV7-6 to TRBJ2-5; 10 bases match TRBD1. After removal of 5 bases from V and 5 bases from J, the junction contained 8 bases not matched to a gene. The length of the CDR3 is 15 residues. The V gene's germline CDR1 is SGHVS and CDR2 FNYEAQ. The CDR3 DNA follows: TGTGCCAGCAGCGCCCGGGACAGGGGTTCGGAGACCCAGTACTTC. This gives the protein CASSARDRGSETQYF.

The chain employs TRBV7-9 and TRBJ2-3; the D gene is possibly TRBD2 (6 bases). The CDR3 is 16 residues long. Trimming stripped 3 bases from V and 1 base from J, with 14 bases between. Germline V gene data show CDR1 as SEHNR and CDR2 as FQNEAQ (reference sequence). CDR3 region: CASSLGASVGTDTQYF. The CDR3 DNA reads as TGTGCCAGCAGCTTGGGTGCTAGCGTCGGCACAGATACGCAGTATTTT.

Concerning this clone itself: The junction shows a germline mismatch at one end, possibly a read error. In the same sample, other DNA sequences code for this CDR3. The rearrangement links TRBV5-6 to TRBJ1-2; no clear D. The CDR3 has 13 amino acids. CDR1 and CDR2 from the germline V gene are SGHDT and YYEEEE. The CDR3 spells CASSLDFEGGYTF. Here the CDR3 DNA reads TGCGCCAGCAGCCTGGACTTTGAGGGCGGCTACACCTTC.

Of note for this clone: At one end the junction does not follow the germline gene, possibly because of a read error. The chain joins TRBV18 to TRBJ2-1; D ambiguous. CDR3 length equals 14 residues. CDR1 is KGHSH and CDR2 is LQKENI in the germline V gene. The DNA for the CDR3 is TGTGCCAGCTCACCAAGGAACCGAGGTAATGAGCATTTCTTC. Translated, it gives CASSPRNRGNEHFF.

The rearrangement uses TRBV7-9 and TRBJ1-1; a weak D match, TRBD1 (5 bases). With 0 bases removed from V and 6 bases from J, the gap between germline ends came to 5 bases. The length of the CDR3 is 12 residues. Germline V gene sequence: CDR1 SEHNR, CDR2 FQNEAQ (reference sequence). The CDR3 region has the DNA TGTGCCAGCAGCTTAGCGGGGCCTGAAGCTTTCTTT. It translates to CASSLAGPEAFF.

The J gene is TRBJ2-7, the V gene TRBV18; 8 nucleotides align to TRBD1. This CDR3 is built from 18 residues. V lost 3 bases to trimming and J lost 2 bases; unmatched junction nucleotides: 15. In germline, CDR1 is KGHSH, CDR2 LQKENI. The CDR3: CASSPYQRDGTGPYEQYF. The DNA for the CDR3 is TGTGCCAGCTCACCGTACCAGAGGGACGGGACAGGTCCCTACGAGCAGTACTTC.